This section outlines one T cell receptor beta chain sequence together with its context. The CDR3 sequence is 13 residues long. Germline assignment: CDR1 DFQATT and CDR2 SNEGSKA (reference sequence). This entry comes from a study of T cells expressing NK-cell markers. Study information: From sorted CD3+CD56+NKG2C+, CD3+CD56+NKG2C- and CD3+CD56-NKG2C+ T cells came the TCR beta repertoires.

TCR beta cDNA was made by 5'RACE template switching with UMIs. TCRdb re-analyzed the 5' RACE reads; it lists each CDR3 protein once, without DNA. The repertoire table contains hundreds of thousands of distinct CDR3 sequences. The sample comprised blood T cells: a sorted CD56 or NKG2C T cell subset, CD4+ or CD8+ T cells, or bulk PBMC T cells (not recorded which). This TCR derives from a man between 18 and 29 years old in good health. The V call is TRBV20-1, the J call TRBJ2-1; the D call from TCRdb, TRBD1, cannot be confirmed without DNA. The CDR3 sequence is CSARDGETGEQFF.